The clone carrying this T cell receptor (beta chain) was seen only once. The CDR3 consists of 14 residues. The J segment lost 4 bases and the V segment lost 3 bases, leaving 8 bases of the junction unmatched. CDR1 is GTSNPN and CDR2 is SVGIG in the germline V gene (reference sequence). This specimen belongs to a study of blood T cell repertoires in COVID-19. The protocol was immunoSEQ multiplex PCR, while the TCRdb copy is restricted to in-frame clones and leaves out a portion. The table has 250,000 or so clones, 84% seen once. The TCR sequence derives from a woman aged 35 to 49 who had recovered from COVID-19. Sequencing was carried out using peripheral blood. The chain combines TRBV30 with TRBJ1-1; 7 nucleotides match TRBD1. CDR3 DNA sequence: TGTGCCTGGAGCAGGAGACAGGGTGTCACTGAAGCTTTCTTT. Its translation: CAWSRRQGVTEAFF.